The 27 T cell receptor beta chains given below trace back to one sample, sequenced in a study of shared clonotypes between healthy human individuals (TCRdb year 2020). The receptor library was made with the immunoSEQ multiplex PCR assay. What TCRdb holds here is the immuneACCESS table cut down to in-frame rearrangements. Part of the clones is not present; checked against another copy, under half of the missing clones reflect an unresolved V gene, and the others are unexplained. The sample table contains about 680,000 clones; only one count was recorded for 72% of them. Jointly, the top ten make up 1.8% of the sample. Source material: memory CD4+ T cells sorted from blood. In the paper's terms, the cell subset or site label means: CD45RA-negative fraction. Receptors were obtained from a woman between 25 and 40 years old in good health.

This clone has at least ten counts. This chain uses TRBV29-1 with TRBJ2-1; 8 nucleotides match TRBD1. This CDR3 spans 17 amino acids. Germline CDR1 SQVTM, CDR2 ANQGSEA. Unmatched junction bases numbered 17, after V lost 6 bases and J lost 4 bases. The CDR3 sequence is CSVGGGQGTLGYNEQFF. CDR3 DNA: TGCAGCGTGGGGGGAGGACAGGGTACACTAGGGTACAATGAGCAGTTCTTC.

The table lists this clone with a count of one. The chain recombines TRBV4-2 with TRBJ2-2; TRBD2 is a possible D gene (5 bases). The CDR3 has 16 residues. With 1 base removed from V and 4 bases from J, the gap between germline ends came to 13 bases. Germline-derived CDR1 and CDR2 are LGHNA and YNFKEQ. The CDR3 reads CASSQGEGLGTGELFF. Written as DNA, the CDR3 is TGTGCCAGCAGCCAAGGCGAGGGCCTGGGCACCGGGGAGCTGTTTTTT.

V gene TRBV5-1 combines with J gene TRBJ2-2; D uncertain. The CDR3 has 14 amino acids. V lost 7 bases and J 3 bases, leaving 13 bases between the germline ends. Germline-derived CDR1 and CDR2 are SGHRS and YFSETQ. CDR3 nucleotides: TGCGCCAGCCTCCAACAACCGGACACCGGGGAGCTGTTTTTT. Protein sequence: CASLQQPDTGELFF.

The chain links TRBV7-2 to TRBJ1-2, with 8 bases that match TRBD1. Germline V gene data show CDR1 as SGHTA and CDR2 as FQGNSA. Trimming at V came to 5 bases and at J to 4 bases, leaving 9 bases not matched to a gene. This CDR3 has 15 amino acids. Written as DNA, the CDR3 is TGTGCCAGCAGCCGAACCGGGACAGGAAGCTATGGCTACACCTTC. It codes for CASSRTGTGSYGYTF.

Comments on this clone: This CDR3 is also generated by other DNA sequences in the sample. The chain combines TRBV7-2 with TRBJ2-3; 11 bases line up with TRBD1. V lost 4 bases, J lost 3 bases, and 6 bases stayed unmatched. This CDR3 is built from 16 residues. Germline CDR1 reads SGHTA; CDR2 reads FQGNSA. CDR3 region: CASSWAGTGGTDTQYF. In DNA form, the CDR3 reads TGTGCCAGCAGCTGGGCCGGGACAGGGGGAACAGATACGCAGTATTTT. The full variable domain, with the rest looked up from reference TRBV7-2 and TRBJ2-3, is GAGVSQSPSNKVTEKGKDVELRCDPISGHTALYWYRQSLGQGLEFLIYFQGNSAPDKSGLPSDRFSAERTGGSVSTLTIQRTQQEDSAVYLCASSWAGTGGTDTQYFGPGTRLTVL.

The chain's CDR3 is CASSRDSFYEQYF. CDR3 nucleotide sequence: TGCGCCAGCAGCCGGGACTCATTCTACGAGCAGTACTTC. V and J are TRBV4-1 and TRBJ2-5; possibly TRBD2 for D (6 bases). The J call is in doubt because the DNA end fits TRBJ2-7 better. The CDR3 length is 13 residues. The V gene's germline CDR1 is MGHRA and CDR2 YSYEKL.

Comments on this clone: The sample contains more than one DNA sequence encoding this CDR3. This rearrangement joins TRBV5-1 to TRBJ2-7; the D gene is possibly TRBD2 (6 bases). CDR1 is SGHRS, CDR2 YFSETQ, per germline. Trimming removed 0 bases from V and 2 bases from J, with 12 bases in between. This CDR3 is built from 15 residues. CDR3 bases: TGCGCCAGCAGCTTGGGGGCTAGCGATACCTACGAGCAGTACTTC. This encodes CASSLGASDTYEQYF.

The V gene is TRBV19, the J gene TRBJ1-2, with 11 bases that match TRBD1. J lost 3 bases, V lost 9 bases, and 12 bases had no gene match. The CDR3 runs 16 residues. The germline CDR1 and CDR2 sequences are LNHDA and SQIVND (reference sequence). CDR3 bases: TGTGCCAGCAAAACCGCCGGGACAGGGGGAGACTATGGCTACACCTTC. Protein product: CASKTAGTGGDYGYTF. The variable domain in full, with the rest retrieved from reference TRBV19 and TRBJ1-2, is DGGITQSPKYLFRKEGQNVTLSCEQNLNHDAMYWYRQDPGQGLRLIYYSQIVNDFQKGDIAEGYSVSREKKESFPLTVTSAQKNPTAFYLCASKTAGTGGDYGYTFGSGTRLTVV.

The V and J genes are TRBV6-5 and TRBJ2-2; D is unclear. Germline lookup yields CDR1 MNHEY and CDR2 SVGAGI. This CDR3 spans 14 amino acids. V dropped 2 bases and J dropped 4 bases, with 8 bases sitting between them. Written as DNA, the CDR3 is TGTGCCAGCAGTTACATCGCAGGCACCGGGGAGCTGTTTTTT. Amino acids: CASSYIAGTGELFF.

The chain is built from TRBV2 and TRBJ2-2; D remains ambiguous. V shed 4 bases and J shed 4 bases, with 13 bases lying between them. Germline-derived CDR1 and CDR2 are SNHLY and FYNNEI. This CDR3 has 15 amino acids. In DNA form, the CDR3 reads TGTGCCAGCAGTGGTCTCCCCCTGAGCACCGGGGAGCTGTTTTTT. Its translation: CASSGLPLSTGELFF.

J is TRBJ2-1 and V is TRBV7-9; 9 bases match TRBD1. The trim removed 3 bases at V and 8 bases at J, leaving 5 bases unmatched. Germline V gene data show CDR1 as SEHNR and CDR2 as FQNEAQ (reference sequence). CDR3 length equals 14 residues. The CDR3 DNA follows: TGTGCCAGCAGCTTGGGACAGGGCGGCCATGAGCAGTTCTTC. Protein product: CASSLGQGGHEQFF.

The CDR3 sequence: CASSLLALQETQYF. DNA of the CDR3: TGTGCCAGCAGTCTGCTAGCGCTTCAAGAGACCCAGTACTTC. V usage is TRBV2 and J usage is TRBJ2-5, with D possibly being TRBD2 (6 bases). This CDR3 has 14 residues. Germline V gene lookup returns CDR1 SNHLY and CDR2 FYNNEI. Between the trimmed V and J ends, which lost 5 bases and 2 bases, there was a span of 12 bases.

The table lists this clone with a few counts. The rearrangement links TRBV27 to TRBJ2-2; D remains unclear. CDR3 length: 14 residues. V was cut by 6 bases and J by 1 base, with 9 bases left in between. Germline V gene sequence: CDR1 MNHEY, CDR2 SMNVEV (reference sequence). The CDR3 is CASRNARNTGELFF. DNA of the CDR3: TGTGCCAGCAGGAACGCTAGGAACACCGGGGAGCTGTTTTTT.

This clone was counted only a few times. This chain links TRBV9 with TRBJ1-3, with 7 bases fitting TRBD1. With V trimmed by 0 bases and J by 1 base, 10 bases remained unmatched. CDR3 length: 18 residues. Germline CDR1 is SGDLS and CDR2 is YYNGEE. CDR3 nucleotide sequence: TGTGCCAGCAGCGTAGGCGCAGGTGCAGGGGGTTCTGGAAACACCATATATTTT. Translated: CASSVGAGAGGSGNTIYF. Combining the CDR3 with reference TRBV9 and TRBJ1-3 gives the whole variable domain DSGVTQTPKHLITATGQRVTLRCSPRSGDLSVYWYQQSLDQGLQFLIQYYNGEERAKGNILERFSAQQFPDLHSELNLSSLELGDSALYFCASSVGAGAGGSGNTIYFGEGSWLTVV.

This chain uses TRBV19 with TRBJ2-1; D not certain. The V and J ends lost 7 bases and 5 bases respectively, with 6 bases between them. In germline, CDR1 is LNHDA, CDR2 SQIVND (reference sequence). This CDR3 is 11 amino acids long. CDR3 sequence: CASIRNNEQFF. CDR3 DNA sequence: TGTGCCAGTATCAGAAACAATGAGCAGTTCTTC.

The table lists this clone with a count of one. This sequence may be a read error, since a much larger clone differs from it by one base. Other DNA sequences of this sample code for an identical CDR3. The chain recombines TRBV5-1 with TRBJ1-1; no reliable D call. Trimming left V 2 bases short and J 1 base short, with 9 bases between. Germline V CDR1 and CDR2: SGHRS, YFSETQ. The CDR3 runs to 14 residues. CDR3 nucleotide sequence: TGCGCCAGCAGCTTTGGAGAGGGGAACACTGAAGCTTTCTTT. Its protein is CASSFGEGNTEAFF.

The V gene is TRBV2, the J gene TRBJ2-2, with 12 positions matching TRBD1. The CDR3 consists of 19 residues. The germline V gene encodes CDR1 SNHLY and CDR2 FYNNEI. Losses at the gene ends were 5 bases for V and 6 bases for J; bases not matched to a gene: 16. CDR3 in DNA: TGTGCCAGCAGTCGATATATTTCCGGGACAGGGGGCTTGGCCGGGGAGCTGTTTTTT. As protein: CASSRYISGTGGLAGELFF.

This clone was seen a handful of times. The rearrangement uses TRBV20-1 and TRBJ1-1; D uncertain. The CDR3 contains 11 residues. V dropped 4 bases and J dropped 1 base, with 4 bases sitting between them. Per the germline V gene, CDR1 is DFQATT and CDR2 is SNEGSKA (reference sequence). The DNA for the CDR3 is TGCAGTGCTAAGTCGAACACTGAAGCTTTCTTT. This sequence encodes CSAKSNTEAFF.

The rearrangement joins TRBV30 to TRBJ2-2; no clear D gene. Trimming took off 5 bases at V and 2 bases at J, with 6 bases between the two ends. CDR3 length: 12 residues. CDR1 and CDR2 from the germline V gene are GTSNPN and SVGIG (reference sequence). CDR3 residues: CAWRINTGELFF. CDR3 nucleotides: TGTGCCTGGCGCATTAACACCGGGGAGCTGTTTTTT.

The gene calls are TRBV10-3 and TRBJ1-1, with D unresolved. V lost 3 bases, J lost 3 bases, and 11 bases lay in between. The germline gives CDR1 ENHRY, CDR2 SYGVKD. The CDR3 contains 14 residues. CDR3: CAISENEEYTEAFF. The CDR3 DNA is TGTGCCATCAGTGAAAACGAGGAGTACACTGAAGCTTTCTTT.

The CDR3 bases are TGTGCCAGCAGTGCCAGGGGACAGGGGCGAAACGAGCAGTACTTC. The encoded protein is CASSARGQGRNEQYF. V is TRBV25-1 and J is TRBJ2-7; 10 bases match TRBD1. This CDR3 is built from 15 residues. Germline V gives CDR1 MGHDK, CDR2 SYGVNS. The J segment lost 5 bases and the V segment lost 4 bases, leaving 8 bases of the junction unmatched.

This clone was seen repeatedly, ten times or more. This chain uses TRBV18 with TRBJ1-2; possibly TRBD1 for D (5 bases). This CDR3 has 14 residues. The germline V gene encodes CDR1 KGHSH and CDR2 LQKENI. The V and J ends lost 4 bases and 1 base respectively, with 10 bases between them. DNA for the CDR3: TGTGCCAGCTCACGGGAGACAGTTAACTATGGCTACACCTTC. This sequence encodes CASSRETVNYGYTF. The variable domain in full, with the rest retrieved from reference TRBV18 and TRBJ1-2, is NAGVMQNPRHLVRRRGQEARLRCSPMKGHSHVYWYRQLPEEGLKFMVYLQKENIIDESGMPKERFSAEFPKEGPSILRIQQVVRGDSAAYFCASSRETVNYGYTFGSGTRLTVV.

This chain joins TRBV29-1 and TRBJ1-5, with D perhaps TRBD1 (5 bases). Trimming pared 6 bases from V and 2 bases from J, leaving 14 bases between. Germline assignment: CDR1 SQVTM and CDR2 ANQGSEA. This CDR3 spans 14 amino acids. This CDR3 is CSVAQGSGNQPQHF. As DNA, the CDR3 is TGCAGCGTCGCGCAGGGTAGTGGCAATCAGCCCCAGCATTTT. The full variable domain, completed using reference TRBV29-1 and TRBJ1-5, is SAVISQKPSRDICQRGTSLTIQCQVDSQVTMMFWYRQQPGQSLTLIATANQGSEATYESGFVIDKFPISRPNLTFSTLTVSNMSPEDSSIYLCSVAQGSGNQPQHFGDGTRLSIL.

The chain recombines TRBV29-1 with TRBJ2-7; a possible D gene is TRBD1 (5 bases). The CDR3 sequence is 13 residues long. Trimming left V 7 bases short and J 2 bases short, with 15 bases between. Germline CDR1 is SQVTM and CDR2 is ANQGSEA. CDR3 loop: CSAKTGLAYEQYF. The DNA of the CDR3 is TGCAGCGCTAAAACAGGATTAGCCTACGAGCAGTACTTC.

With respect to this clone: The same CDR3 can be traced to other DNA sequences in this sample. The chain uses TRBV5-4 and TRBJ1-2; 8 nucleotides match TRBD1. The CDR3 spans 13 residues. Trimming took 4 bases from V and 8 from J; bases not matched to a gene: 7. Per germline, CDR1 SGHNT and CDR2 YYREEE (reference sequence). CDR3 protein: CASSPLDRVGYTF. CDR3 nucleotide sequence: TGTGCCAGCAGCCCACTGGACAGGGTCGGCTACACCTTC.

This clone was found a few times. The genes are TRBV7-2 and TRBJ1-4, with D perhaps matching TRBD1 (5 bases). The germline CDR1 and CDR2 sequences are SGHTA and FQGNSA. Between the trimmed V and J ends, which lost 5 bases and 8 bases, there was a span of 15 bases. The CDR3 runs 14 residues. CDR3 residues: CASSLGRGFEKLFF. The CDR3, as DNA: TGTGCCAGCAGCCTAGGACGGGGGTTCGAAAAACTGTTTTTT.

This rearrangement joins TRBV19 to TRBJ2-5; possible D gene TRBD2, 6 bases. CDR1 LNHDA and CDR2 SQIVND come from the germline V gene (reference sequence). Trimming stripped 3 bases from V and 5 bases from J, with 16 bases between. The CDR3 has 15 amino acids. The DNA for the CDR3 is TGTGCCAGTAGTATCTTGCCGGGAGTGGGGGAGACCCAGTACTTC. Protein: CASSILPGVGETQYF. Full variable domain (outside the CDR3, taken from reference TRBV19 and TRBJ2-5): DGGITQSPKYLFRKEGQNVTLSCEQNLNHDAMYWYRQDPGQGLRLIYYSQIVNDFQKGDIAEGYSVSREKKESFPLTVTSAQKNPTAFYLCASSILPGVGETQYFGPGTRLLVL.